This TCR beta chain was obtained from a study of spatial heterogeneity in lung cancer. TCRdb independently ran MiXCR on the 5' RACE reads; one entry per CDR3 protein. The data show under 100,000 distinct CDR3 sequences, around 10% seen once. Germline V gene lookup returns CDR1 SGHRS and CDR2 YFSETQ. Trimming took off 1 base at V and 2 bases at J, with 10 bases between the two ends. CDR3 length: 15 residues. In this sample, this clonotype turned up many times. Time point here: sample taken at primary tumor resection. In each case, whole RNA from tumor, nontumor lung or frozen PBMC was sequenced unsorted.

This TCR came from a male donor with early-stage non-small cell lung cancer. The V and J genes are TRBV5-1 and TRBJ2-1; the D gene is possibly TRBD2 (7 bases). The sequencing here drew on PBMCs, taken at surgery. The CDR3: CASSLRGGAYNEQFF. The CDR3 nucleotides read TGCGCCAGCAGCTTGAGGGGGGGCGCCTACAATGAGCAGTTCTTC.